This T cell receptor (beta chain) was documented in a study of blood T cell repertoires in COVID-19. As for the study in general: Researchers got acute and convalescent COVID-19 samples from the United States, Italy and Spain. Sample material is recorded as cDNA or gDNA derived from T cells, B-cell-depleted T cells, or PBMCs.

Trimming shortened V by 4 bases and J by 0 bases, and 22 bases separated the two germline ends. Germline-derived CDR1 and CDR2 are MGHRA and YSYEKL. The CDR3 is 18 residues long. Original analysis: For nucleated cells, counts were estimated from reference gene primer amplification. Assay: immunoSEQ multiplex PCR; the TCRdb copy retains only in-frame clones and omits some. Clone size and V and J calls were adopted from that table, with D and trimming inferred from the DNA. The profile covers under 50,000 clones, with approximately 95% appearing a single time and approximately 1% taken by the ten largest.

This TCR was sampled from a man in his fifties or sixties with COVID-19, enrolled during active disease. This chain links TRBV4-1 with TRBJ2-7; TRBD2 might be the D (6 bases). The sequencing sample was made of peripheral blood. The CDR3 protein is CASSRETTGLTSSYEQYF. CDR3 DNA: TGCGCCAGCAGCCGAGAGACCACGGGACTCACAAGCTCCTACGAGCAGTACTTC.